Below are 24 T cell receptor beta chains sequenced from a single sample in a study of a mutant IDH1 vaccine in newly diagnosed glioma. Antigens for these TCRs are unknown. Generated by immunoSEQ multiplex PCR, the TCRdb table keeps only in-frame clones and is missing some. The table shows about 50,000 clones, with more than 70% occurring only once. The time point is: week 5, during vaccination. Alongside topical imiquimod, each dose of vaccine comprised 300 ug of mutant IDH1 20-mer peptide. The specimen was PBMCs, collected from a glioma patient whose treatment included an IDH1 peptide vaccine. The receptors originated from a man aged 50 to 59 with glioma.

V gene TRBV5-6 combines with J gene TRBJ2-7; D ambiguous. Germline V gene lookup returns CDR1 SGHDT and CDR2 YYEEEE. V was clipped by 0 bases and J by 4 bases, with 8 bases between them. The CDR3 totals 13 residues. The CDR3 region is CASSLENLYEQYF. The CDR3 nucleotides read TGTGCCAGCAGCTTGGAGAATCTGTACGAGCAGTACTTC.

This sequence joins TRBV4-1 and TRBJ2-3; 10 positions agree with TRBD2. Per germline, CDR1 MGHRA and CDR2 YSYEKL. The trim removed 1 base at V and 6 bases at J, leaving 7 bases unmatched. The CDR3 runs 16 residues. The CDR3 region is CASSQGKRGGGDTQYF. CDR3 coding DNA: TGCGCCAGCAGCCAAGGGAAGCGGGGGGGAGGGGATACGCAGTATTTT.

The genes are TRBV2 and TRBJ2-7; D is uncertain. Trimming took 5 bases from V and 0 from J, leaving 8 bases between them. The CDR3 runs to 13 residues. Germline V gives CDR1 SNHLY, CDR2 FYNNEI. CDR3 amino acids: CASSPDISYEQYF. Here the CDR3 DNA reads TGTGCCAGCAGTCCCGACATCTCCTACGAGCAGTACTTC.

The V gene is TRBV10-3, the J gene TRBJ1-1; the D gene is possibly TRBD1 (5 bases). The CDR3 spans 13 residues. CDR1 and CDR2 from the germline V gene are ENHRY and SYGVKD. V lost 5 bases and J 4 bases, leaving 11 bases between the germline ends. In DNA, the CDR3 is TGTGCCATCAGTCGCGGGGGGGGCACTGAAGCTTTCTTT. It is translated as CAISRGGGTEAFF.

The J gene is TRBJ1-1, the V gene TRBV18, with D possibly matching TRBD1 (5 bases). CDR1 is KGHSH, CDR2 LQKENI, per germline. This CDR3 has 14 residues. V was cut by 2 bases and J by 3 bases, with 10 bases left in between. The CDR3 nucleotides read TGTGCCAGCTCACCAAGTTGGGGGGACACTGAAGCTTTCTTT. It is translated as CASSPSWGDTEAFF.

The CDR3, as DNA: TGTGCCATCAGTGAGGGGGGGGCTTACACCGGGGAGCTGTTTTTT. Its translation: CAISEGGAYTGELFF. The chain links TRBV10-3 to TRBJ2-2, with a possible D match to TRBD2 (7 bases). CDR1 and CDR2 (germline): ENHRY, SYGVKD. The CDR3 contains 15 residues. Trimming took off 2 bases at V and 3 bases at J, with 10 bases between the two ends.

The rearrangement joins TRBV7-2 to TRBJ2-1, with TRBD2 matching over 7 bases. Germline CDR1 is SGHTA and CDR2 is FQGNSA. Trimming cost V 5 bases and J 4 bases; bases outside gene matches: 2. CDR3 size: 13 residues. CDR3 residues: CASSPAGYNEQFF. DNA for the CDR3: TGTGCCAGCAGCCCAGCGGGGTACAATGAGCAGTTCTTC.

The rearrangement joins TRBV21-1 to TRBJ1-3. TRBV21-1 is a listed pseudogene. This CDR3 contains 15 residues. The CDR3 DNA follows: TGTGCCTTCCTATACCGTGGCGGAGTTGGAAACACCATATATTTT. It encodes CAFLYRGGVGNTIYF.

The chain is built from TRBV5-1 and TRBJ1-6, with TRBD1 as a possible D gene (6 bases). The germline V gene has CDR1 SGHRS and CDR2 YFSETQ. CDR3 length: 15 amino acids. Between the trimmed V and J ends, which lost 0 bases and 9 bases, there was a span of 13 bases. CDR3 loop: CASSLGDYRVSPLHF. The CDR3 DNA sequence: TGCGCCAGCAGCTTGGGGGATTACAGGGTTTCACCCCTCCACTTT.

The genes are TRBV18 and TRBJ1-1, with D perhaps matching TRBD1 (5 bases). CDR1 and CDR2 from the germline V gene are KGHSH and LQKENI. Trimming left V 3 bases short and J 4 bases short, with 15 bases between. This CDR3 has 15 residues. The CDR3 DNA reads TGTGCCAGCTCACCGCCGGGAGGGGCGGTCACTGAAGCTTTCTTT. Its translation is CASSPPGGAVTEAFF.

This sequence joins TRBV7-2 and TRBJ1-2, with unresolved D. In germline, CDR1 is SGHTA, CDR2 FQGNSA. The CDR3 contains 12 residues. Trimming removed 2 bases from V and 7 bases from J, with 8 bases in between. CDR3: CASSLMGRGYTF. CDR3 bases: TGTGCCAGCAGCTTAATGGGTCGTGGCTACACCTTC.

This chain joins TRBV7-3 and TRBJ1-6; D is unclear. Germline V gives CDR1 SGHTA, CDR2 FQGTGA. The CDR3 totals 16 residues. V was pared by 0 bases and J by 0 bases, with 6 bases between. The CDR3 sequence is CASSLTASSYNSPLHF. CDR3 sequence (DNA): TGTGCCAGCAGCTTAACAGCGAGCTCCTATAATTCACCCCTCCACTTT.

The V call is TRBV2, the J call TRBJ1-2; a weak D match, TRBD1 (6 bases). Trimming removed 5 bases at V and 4 bases at J, with 11 bases between. This CDR3 comprises 13 residues. Germline CDR1 and CDR2: SNHLY and FYNNEI. As DNA, the CDR3 is TGTGCCAGCAGTCCCACAGGGAGCTATGGCTACACCTTC. It translates to CASSPTGSYGYTF.

The chain has TRBV5-6 and TRBJ2-5; D not resolved. Per the germline V gene, CDR1 is SGHDT and CDR2 is YYEEEE. There are 11 residues in the CDR3. V dropped 2 bases and J dropped 5 bases, with 4 bases sitting between them. The CDR3 DNA is TGTGCCAGCAGCTTACGGGAGACCCAGTACTTC. Encoded protein: CASSLRETQYF.

The genes are TRBV5-1 and TRBJ1-2; possible D gene TRBD1, 6 bases. The CDR3 totals 14 residues. Per germline, CDR1 SGHRS and CDR2 YFSETQ. Trimming removed 0 bases from V and 6 bases from J, with 12 bases in between. CDR3 sequence: CASSLGQGLNGYTF. CDR3 DNA: TGCGCCAGCAGCTTGGGTCAGGGGCTCAATGGCTACACCTTC.

This clone is medium-sized within its sample. The rearrangement links TRBV19 to TRBJ2-2, with D unresolved. Germline V lookup: CDR1 LNHDA, CDR2 SQIVND (reference sequence). The V end was cut by 10 bases, the J end by 0 bases, with 9 bases between. There are 13 residues in the CDR3. CDR3 region: CAIRPSNTGELFF. In DNA, the CDR3 is TGTGCCATTCGACCATCGAACACCGGGGAGCTGTTTTTT. Complete variable domain (other parts from reference TRBV19 and TRBJ2-2): DGGITQSPKYLFRKEGQNVTLSCEQNLNHDAMYWYRQDPGQGLRLIYYSQIVNDFQKGDIAEGYSVSREKKESFPLTVTSAQKNPTAFYLCAIRPSNTGELFFGEGSRLTVL.

J is TRBJ2-1 and V is TRBV6-6; 12 nucleotides agree with TRBD2. In germline, CDR1 is MNHNY, CDR2 SVGAGI (reference sequence). J gave up 10 bases and V 1 base, and 8 bases lay outside the gene matches. This CDR3 region has 16 residues. In nucleotides, the CDR3 is TGTGCCAGCAGTTACTTCTCTAGCGGGGGGGCCCGGGAGCAGTTCTTC. It yields the protein CASSYFSSGGAREQFF.

This clone has just a few counts. V is TRBV27 and J is TRBJ1-2, with a possible D match to TRBD1 (5 bases). The V gene lost 2 bases and the J gene lost 4 bases, with 8 bases spanning the gap. The CDR3 runs 13 residues. Germline CDR1 is MNHEY and CDR2 is SMNVEV (reference sequence). In nucleotides, the CDR3 is TGTGCCAGCAGTTTACAGGGTAGCTATGGCTACACCTTC. Its translation: CASSLQGSYGYTF.

The sample holds a few counts of this clone. The chain recombines TRBV27 with TRBJ1-5; TRBD1 might be the D (5 bases). Germline V gene data show CDR1 as MNHEY and CDR2 as SMNVEV (reference sequence). This CDR3 is 15 amino acids long. Trimming left V 0 bases short and J 7 bases short, with 13 bases between. CDR3 protein: CASSLSRAGLQPQHF. For the CDR3, the DNA is TGTGCCAGCAGTTTATCGAGAGCAGGGCTGCAGCCCCAGCATTTT.

The DNA of the CDR3 is TGTGCCAGCAGTTTAGCTGGAAAGGACTATGGCTACACCTTC. As protein: CASSLAGKDYGYTF. V and J are TRBV28 and TRBJ1-2; D is uncertain. Germline CDR1 is MDHEN and CDR2 is SYDVKM. The V and J ends lost 2 bases and 3 bases respectively, with 10 bases between them. CDR3 length: 14 residues.

This clone was observed a handful of times. The chain combines TRBV28 with TRBJ2-2; D remains unclear. CDR3 size: 14 residues. The germline V and J ends were trimmed by 8 bases and 0 bases, with 10 bases remaining between them. Germline assignment: CDR1 MDHEN and CDR2 SYDVKM. In DNA form, the CDR3 reads TGTGCCAGCCGGCGGCCGGCGAACACCGGGGAGCTGTTTTTT. Translated, it gives CASRRPANTGELFF.

In DNA form, the CDR3 reads TGTGCCAGCAGCTTAGGGGACGGGGAGACCCAGTACTTC. Translated: CASSLGDGETQYF. The chain recombines TRBV7-2 with TRBJ2-5, with D perhaps given as TRBD1 or TRBD2 (5 bases each). Deletions cut 1 base from V and 5 bases from J, with 8 bases between. This CDR3 comprises 13 residues. CDR1 and CDR2 from the germline V gene are SGHTA and FQGNSA.

The chain uses TRBV5-6 and TRBJ1-1, with D perhaps TRBD1 (6 bases). V lost 6 bases and J 3 bases, leaving 18 bases between the germline ends. The CDR3 loop spans 15 amino acids. CDR1 and CDR2 from the germline V gene are SGHDT and YYEEEE. CDR3 bases: TGTGCCAGCAACCAGGCCGGGACACCCTACACTGAAGCTTTCTTT. The encoded protein is CASNQAGTPYTEAFF.

This clone has a handful of counts. V usage is TRBV5-1 and J usage is TRBJ1-6; TRBD1 might be the D (5 bases). The CDR3 sequence is 16 residues long. Between the trimmed V and J ends, which lost 0 bases and 11 bases, there was a span of 18 bases. CDR1 SGHRS and CDR2 YFSETQ come from the germline V gene. CDR3 coding DNA: TGCGCCAGCAGCTTGGGGCCTACAGGAGATGGGGCACCCCTCCACTTT. It translates to CASSLGPTGDGAPLHF.